The 20 T cell receptor beta chains reported below all come from one sample, sequenced in a study of PD-1 blockade in classical Hodgkin lymphoma. Described time point: newly diagnosed, previously untreated cHL patient sample. With magnetic negative selection, CD4+ T cells were purified from PBMCs that had been thawed. Sequenced by immunoSEQ multiplex PCR; TCRdb stores in-frame clones only, minus some. Altogether tens of thousands of clones are present, about 91% being singletons, with the ten largest covering around 0.25%. The material sequenced was CD4+ T cells from blood. The origin of the receptors is a human donor with classical Hodgkin lymphoma.

The CDR3: CASSLGGSREWSQYF. CDR3 coding DNA: TGTGCCAGCAGCTTAGGGGGTTCGAGAGAGTGGTCCCAGTACTTC. This rearrangement joins TRBV7-2 to TRBJ2-5; no definite D call. V gave up 1 base and J gave up 9 bases, with 18 bases separating them. Germline V gene data show CDR1 as SGHTA and CDR2 as FQGNSA. The CDR3 has 15 amino acids. The full variable domain, rest sourced from reference TRBV7-2 and TRBJ2-5, is GAGVSQSPSNKVTEKGKDVELRCDPISGHTALYWYRQSLGQGLEFLIYFQGNSAPDKSGLPSDRFSAERTGGSVSTLTIQRTQQEDSAVYLCASSLGGSREWSQYFGPGTRLLVL.

V is TRBV6-5 and J is TRBJ1-1; TRBD1 matches 7 bases. The CDR3 is 14 residues long. Germline V gene lookup returns CDR1 MNHEY and CDR2 SVGAGI. With 6 bases clipped from V and 1 base from J, the junction kept 5 bases outside the gene matches. CDR3 protein: CASSKGQRNTEAFF. As DNA, the CDR3 is TGTGCCAGCAGCAAGGGACAGAGGAACACTGAAGCTTTCTTT.

This clone was seen a single time. The CDR3 DNA sequence: TGTGCCAGCAGCTTACATCAGCGGGAGGGGGCCGGGGAGCTGTTTTTT. This sequence encodes CASSLHQREGAGELFF. The V gene is TRBV14, the J gene TRBJ2-2; 10 bases are shared with TRBD2. V lost 5 bases, J lost 6 bases, and 9 bases stayed unmatched. Germline CDR1 and CDR2: SGHDN and FVKESK. The length of the CDR3 is 16 residues.

The rearrangement uses TRBV18 and TRBJ1-3; D is undetermined. CDR1 and CDR2 (germline): KGHSH, LQKENI. V lost 6 bases and J lost 0, with 15 bases in between. This CDR3 is built from 16 residues. The CDR3 protein is CASSRSSVLSGNTIYF. For the CDR3, the DNA is TGTGCCAGCTCCCGTTCGTCAGTCCTCTCTGGAAACACCATATATTTT.

The genes are TRBV9 and TRBJ2-2, with D tentatively TRBD2 (6 bases). Germline lookup yields CDR1 SGDLS and CDR2 YYNGEE. V lost 0 bases and J 4 bases, leaving 10 bases between the germline ends. This CDR3 is built from 15 residues. The CDR3, as DNA: TGTGCCAGCAGCGTAGGTACCGGGGGCACCGGGGAGCTGTTTTTT. Translating it yields CASSVGTGGTGELFF.

This rearrangement joins TRBV7-8 to TRBJ1-1; no clear D gene. V dropped 1 base and J dropped 0 bases, with 9 bases sitting between them. The CDR3 runs 15 residues. CDR1 is SGHVS and CDR2 is FQNEAQ in the germline V gene. CDR3 loop: CASSLVGRMNTEAFF. In DNA form, the CDR3 reads TGTGCCAGCAGCTTAGTAGGCAGGATGAACACTGAAGCTTTCTTT. Complete variable domain (other parts from reference TRBV7-8 and TRBJ1-1): GAGVSQSPRYKVAKRGQDVALRCDPISGHVSLFWYQQALGQGPEFLTYFQNEAQLDKSGLPSDRFFAERPEGSVSTLKIQRTQQEDSAVYLCASSLVGRMNTEAFFGQGTRLTVV.

The V call is TRBV4-3, the J call TRBJ2-6; a weak D match, TRBD1 (6 bases). The CDR3 is 16 amino acids. Germline V gives CDR1 LGHNA, CDR2 YSLEER. V was pared by 3 bases and J by 6 bases, with 15 bases between. The CDR3 is CASSQGFRGSANVLTF. The DNA of the CDR3 is TGCGCCAGCAGCCAGGGGTTTAGGGGGTCGGCCAACGTCCTGACTTTC.

This chain uses TRBV2 with TRBJ2-1; perhaps TRBD2 as D (6 bases). There are 14 residues in the CDR3. Trimming shortened V by 0 bases and J by 3 bases, and 6 bases separated the two germline ends. Germline V gene sequence: CDR1 SNHLY, CDR2 FYNNEI. The CDR3 DNA reads as TGTGCCAGCAGTGAAGCGCGGGGCTACAATGAGCAGTTCTTC. Amino acids: CASSEARGYNEQFF.

The rearrangement joins TRBV4-3 to TRBJ1-2, with 8 bases lining up with TRBD1. Germline CDR1 is LGHNA and CDR2 is YSLEER. The CDR3 covers 14 residues. With V trimmed by 3 bases and J by 3 bases, 3 bases remained unmatched. In DNA, the CDR3 is TGCGCCAGCAGCCACCCGGGACAGGACTATGGCTACACCTTC. It is translated as CASSHPGQDYGYTF.

This clone came up once. The gene calls are TRBV19 and TRBJ2-3; TRBD1 matches at 10 bases. V shed 8 bases and J 7 bases; nucleotides not matched to a gene: 15. This CDR3 region has 16 residues. CDR1 and CDR2 from the germline V gene are LNHDA and SQIVND (reference sequence). DNA for the CDR3: TGTGCCAGTCCGAAGGAAGACAGGGGGCGCTTAAATACGCAGTATTTT. It is translated as CASPKEDRGRLNTQYF.

The chain joins TRBV10-3 to TRBJ1-5; 8 positions agree with TRBD1. Germline assignment: CDR1 ENHRY and CDR2 SYGVKD. With V trimmed by 2 bases and J by 1 base, 10 bases remained unmatched. The CDR3 is 18 residues long. In DNA, the CDR3 is TGTGCCATCAGTGAGAGGACAGGGTCCCCCCTGAGCAATCAGCCCCAGCATTTT. Protein sequence: CAISERTGSPLSNQPQHF.

This chain joins TRBV7-2 and TRBJ2-3; no clear D gene. CDR3 size: 13 residues. CDR1 and CDR2 (germline): SGHTA, FQGNSA. Trimming took 3 bases from V and 2 from J, leaving 6 bases between them. In nucleotides, the CDR3 is TGTGCCAGCAGCTTTTCCCCCACAGATACGCAGTATTTT. This translates into CASSFSPTDTQYF.

This clone has just a few counts. The chain is built from TRBV2 and TRBJ2-7; 8 bases line up with TRBD1. The CDR3 is made up of 15 amino acids. Germline CDR1 SNHLY, CDR2 FYNNEI. The ends lost 3 bases at V and 2 bases at J; junction bases unmatched: 6. The CDR3 nucleotides are TGTGCCAGCAGTGATTCTGGACAGGGCGCCTACGAGCAGTACTTC. Its translation is CASSDSGQGAYEQYF.

V and J are TRBV2 and TRBJ2-1; D gene unclear. CDR1 is SNHLY, CDR2 FYNNEI, per germline. The CDR3 has 13 residues. Trimming left V 2 bases short and J 7 bases short, with 9 bases between. In DNA form, the CDR3 reads TGTGCCAGCAGTGAATCGCGTGTTAATGAGCAGTTCTTC. This gives the protein CASSESRVNEQFF. Full variable domain (missing parts from reference TRBV2 and TRBJ2-1): EPEVTQTPSHQVTQMGQEVILRCVPISNHLYFYWYRQILGQKVEFLVSFYNNEISEKSEIFDDQFSVERPDGSNFTLKIRSTKLEDSAMYFCASSESRVNEQFFGPGTRLTVL.

The gene calls are TRBV6-1 and TRBJ2-7; 8 bases fit TRBD1. This CDR3 is built from 15 residues. Trimming removed 7 bases from V and 0 bases from J; junction bases left unmatched: 8. Germline lookup yields CDR1 MNHNS and CDR2 SASEGT. CDR3 nucleotides: TGTGCCAGCATTCGACAGGGGATGGTCTCCTACGAGCAGTACTTC. Its translation: CASIRQGMVSYEQYF.

This chain connects TRBV9 to TRBJ2-5, with no clear D. CDR1 and CDR2 (germline): SGDLS, YYNGEE. The CDR3 consists of 14 residues. V was pared by 0 bases and J by 1 base, with 7 bases between. CDR3 sequence reads: CASSVGQSQETQYF. The CDR3 nucleotides are TGTGCCAGCAGCGTAGGGCAAAGCCAAGAGACCCAGTACTTC.

The chain carries TRBV4-2 and TRBJ2-7; D possibly matches TRBD1 or TRBD2 (5 bases each). Trimming removed 5 bases at V and 2 bases at J, with 13 bases between. CDR1 and CDR2 from the germline V gene are LGHNA and YNFKEQ. CDR3 length: 14 amino acids. The CDR3 spells CASSLLGETYEQYF. DNA for the CDR3: TGTGCCAGCAGCTTGTTAGGGGAGACCTACGAGCAGTACTTC.

The chain combines TRBV5-4 with TRBJ2-1; D unclear. This CDR3 is built from 13 residues. The ends were cut back, 6 bases at V and 2 bases at J, with 9 bases in the middle. CDR1 and CDR2 (germline): SGHNT, YYREEE (reference sequence). CDR3 nucleotides: TGTGCCAGCACCCGAACGACCTACAATGAGCAGTTCTTC. It is translated as CASTRTTYNEQFF.

Here the CDR3 reads CAWSPDFSNQPQHF. CDR3 in DNA: TGTGCCTGGAGCCCCGACTTTAGCAATCAGCCCCAGCATTTT. V gene TRBV30 combines with J gene TRBJ1-5; no reliable D call. The CDR3 totals 14 residues. Per the germline V gene, CDR1 is GTSNPN and CDR2 is SVGIG (reference sequence). V was pared by 3 bases and J by 0 bases, with 9 bases between. Variable domain in full (rest from reference TRBV30 and TRBJ1-5): SQTIHQWPATLVQPVGSPLSLECTVEGTSNPNLYWYRQAAGRGLQLLFYSVGIGQISSEVPQNLSASRPQDRQFILSSKKLLLSDSGFYLCAWSPDFSNQPQHFGDGTRLSIL.

V gene TRBV9 combines with J gene TRBJ2-3, with D perhaps TRBD2 (7 bases). Per the germline V gene, CDR1 is SGDLS and CDR2 is YYNGEE. This CDR3 is built from 19 residues. With 4 bases removed from V and 1 base from J, the gap between germline ends came to 25 bases. The CDR3 nucleotides are TGTGCCAGCAGCCCGACCCCCGGGGGGCGATCGTACGGCACAGATACGCAGTATTTT. Amino acid sequence: CASSPTPGGRSYGTDTQYF.